The 20 T cell receptor beta chains presented below share a single source sample, sequenced in a study of T-cell memory formation after mild COVID-19. From the 5' RACE reads, TCRdb called clonotypes with MiXCR, one entry per CDR3 protein. Here the sample spans about 360,000 distinct CDR3 sequences, 13% to 15% being singletons. The material sequenced was PBMCs or a T cell subset sorted from them (not recorded which). The receptors come from a man between 18 and 35 years old who had mild COVID-19 (a few samples of this study predate the infection). Cell type and time point are not known.

This clonotype was seen at least ten times. The V gene is TRBV5-1, the J gene TRBJ2-1, with 9 bases aligning to TRBD1. From germline, CDR1 is SGHRS and CDR2 YFSETQ. The trim removed 2 bases at V and 5 bases at J, leaving 5 bases unmatched. The CDR3 has 15 residues. As DNA, the CDR3 is TGCGCCAGCAGCTTTTCCGGGACAGGGAACAATGAGCAGTTCTTC. Residues: CASSFSGTGNNEQFF.

The rearrangement links TRBV6-2 or TRBV6-3 to TRBJ2-2; TRBD1 matches at 7 bases. From germline, CDR1 is MNHEY and CDR2 SVGEGT. After removal of 11 bases from V and 0 bases from J, the junction contained 3 bases not matched to a gene. CDR3 length: 13 residues. CDR3 in DNA: TGTGCCCCACAGGGGACGAACACCGGGGAGCTGTTTTTT. It is translated as CAPQGTNTGELFF.

This clonotype was observed a few times. J is TRBJ2-7 and V is TRBV15; tentative D call: TRBD1 (6 bases). Germline V gene sequence: CDR1 LNHNV, CDR2 YYDKDF (reference sequence). The CDR3 has 13 residues. V shed 1 base and J shed 2 bases, with 6 bases lying between them. In nucleotides, the CDR3 is TGTGCCACCAGCAGAGGGGGGCCCTACGAGCAGTACGTC. Its translation: CATSRGGPYEQYV.

This clonotype was picked up a small number of times. This chain joins TRBV29-1 and TRBJ2-5; D uncertain. V lost 4 bases, J lost 5 bases, and 11 bases lay in between. CDR3 size: 12 residues. CDR1 and CDR2 from the germline V gene are SQVTM and ANQGSEA. The CDR3 sequence: CSVGFSSETQYF. The CDR3 DNA follows: TGCAGCGTTGGGTTTAGTTCGGAGACCCAGTACTTC.

This clonotype was recorded a few times. Without the conserved terminal phenylalanine or tryptophan, this CDR3 likely stems from a read error. The DNA is left out, because the CDR3 cannot be placed on it with certainty; the CDR3 is given as TCRdb lists it. The V and J genes are TRBV12-3 or TRBV12-4 and TRBJ2-3; the tabulated D call, TRBD1, remains unverified against the DNA. The CDR3 has 13 amino acids, counting both end residues. This CDR3 reads CASSFLGAAQGWI.

The DNA of the CDR3 is TGTGCCACCAGCAGAGACCCGGTTGGGGCCAACGTCCTGACTTTC. This gives the protein CATSRDPVGANVLTF. J is TRBJ2-6 and V is TRBV15; no clear D gene. Trimming pared 0 bases from V and 3 bases from J, leaving 6 bases between. The CDR3 extends over 15 amino acids. CDR1 is LNHNV and CDR2 is YYDKDF in the germline V gene (reference sequence).

This clonotype was counted only a few times. The chain employs TRBV7-2 and TRBJ2-5; D is uncertain. Germline CDR1 is SGHTA and CDR2 is FQGNSA. The V gene lost 4 bases and the J gene lost 5 bases, with 5 bases spanning the gap. The CDR3 extends over 11 amino acids. CDR3 in amino acids: CASSSYETQYF. The CDR3 DNA sequence: TGTGCCAGCAGCTCTTACGAGACCCAGTACTTC.

This clonotype was seen more than once but under ten times. This chain connects TRBV20-1 to TRBJ2-3; no clear D. Trimming stripped 5 bases from V and 3 bases from J, with 18 bases between. The CDR3 covers 15 residues. Germline lookup yields CDR1 DFQATT and CDR2 SNEGSKA (reference sequence). This chain's CDR3 is CSALDPAGRTDTQYF. The CDR3 coding sequence is TGCAGTGCTCTCGATCCGGCCGGAAGAACAGATACGCAGTATTTT.

In this sample, this clonotype turned up a few times. This chain uses TRBV29-1 with TRBJ1-2; 11 nucleotides match TRBD1. Losses at the gene ends were 7 bases for V and 2 bases for J; bases not matched to a gene: 3. Per germline, CDR1 SQVTM and CDR2 ANQGSEA. The CDR3 is 13 amino acids. The CDR3 DNA follows: TGCAGCGCCTGGACAGGGGGCAACTATGGCTACACCTTC. Translated: CSAWTGGNYGYTF.

About this clonotype: The junction departs from germline at one end; a sequencing error may be responsible. The chain is built from TRBV7-8 and TRBJ2-5, with 10 bases lining up with TRBD2. Per the germline V gene, CDR1 is SGHVS and CDR2 is FQNEAQ. The CDR3 length is 15 residues. The CDR3: CATSIQLAGQETQYF. CDR3 in DNA: TGTGCCACCAGCATCCAACTAGCGGGACAAGAGACCCAGTACTTC.

This clonotype was counted at least ten times. V gene TRBV5-1 combines with J gene TRBJ2-7, with D unclear. This CDR3 spans 15 amino acids. Germline V gene lookup returns CDR1 SGHRS and CDR2 YFSETQ. V lost 3 bases and J lost 5, with 18 bases in between. The CDR3, as DNA: TGCGCCAGCAGCTCCCAACTTTCCCCCCCCCACGAGCAGTACTTC. This sequence encodes CASSSQLSPPHEQYF.

This clonotype was seen only a few times. The chain joins TRBV20-1 to TRBJ2-7, with D hard to call. V gave up 3 bases and J gave up 3 bases, with 9 bases separating them. There are 12 residues in the CDR3. Germline loops: CDR1 DFQATT, CDR2 SNEGSKA (reference sequence). CDR3 sequence reads: CSASGIHYEQYF. Written as DNA, the CDR3 is TGCAGTGCTAGCGGCATCCACTACGAGCAGTACTTC.

There are a few counts of this clonotype. V is TRBV30 and J is TRBJ2-3; D remains unclear. Trimming pared 1 base from V and 5 bases from J, leaving 7 bases between. Germline loops: CDR1 GTSNPN, CDR2 SVGIG (reference sequence). This CDR3 contains 12 residues. DNA of the CDR3: TGTGCCTGGAGTGCCTGGCTAGATACGCAGTATTTT. This translates into CAWSAWLDTQYF.

The rearrangement links TRBV4-2 to TRBJ1-2, with a tentative D call TRBD1 (5 bases). Germline values: CDR1 LGHNA, CDR2 YNFKEQ. Trimming took 4 bases from V and 8 from J, leaving 14 bases between them. The CDR3 runs to 13 residues. For the CDR3, the DNA is TGTGCCAGCAGCCCTGGGGGGACCCTAGGCTACACCTTC. It specifies CASSPGGTLGYTF.

The chain has TRBV11-2 and TRBJ1-4, with D unresolved. Trimming shortened V by 5 bases and J by 7 bases, and 11 bases separated the two germline ends. CDR1 and CDR2 (germline): SGHAT, FQNNGV. The CDR3 sequence is 13 residues long. The CDR3 protein is CASSPALAEKLFF. Here the CDR3 DNA reads TGTGCCAGCAGCCCCGCGTTGGCTGAAAAACTGTTTTTT.

CDR3 protein: CASSLRPHGTAYVEGTDTQYF. The CDR3 bases are TGCGCCAGCAGCTTGCGTCCCCACGGGACAGCATATGTGGAGGGCACAGATACGCAGTATTTT. This sequence joins TRBV5-1 and TRBJ2-3, with 7 bases aligning to TRBD1. V shed 1 base and J 1 base; nucleotides not matched to a gene: 21. This CDR3 region has 21 residues. Looked up from germline, CDR1 is SGHRS and CDR2 is YFSETQ.

The J gene is TRBJ2-7, the V gene TRBV4-1, with 9 bases matching TRBD2. The CDR3 length is 15 residues. V shed 0 bases, J shed 2 bases, and the junction held 2 bases outside the gene matches. From germline, CDR1 is MGHRA and CDR2 YSYEKL. The CDR3 region is CASSQERGGPYEQYF. The CDR3, as DNA: TGCGCCAGCAGCCAAGAGCGGGGGGGCCCCTACGAGCAGTACTTC.

In its sample, this clonotype was seen many times. This chain joins TRBV11-2 and TRBJ2-7; 7 bases are shared with TRBD2. The CDR3 runs to 15 residues. V trimming: 2 bases; J trimming: 2 bases; junction bases outside the gene matches: 6. The germline V gene encodes CDR1 SGHAT and CDR2 FQNNGV. The CDR3 DNA reads as TGTGCCAGCAGCTTAAGAGCGGGGAGTCCCTACGAGCAGTACTTC. This translates into CASSLRAGSPYEQYF.

This clonotype occurred many times. V gene TRBV7-2 combines with J gene TRBJ2-1, with a tentative D call TRBD1 (5 bases). Germline-derived CDR1 and CDR2 are SGHTA and FQGNSA. Between the trimmed V and J ends, which lost 3 bases and 0 bases, there was a span of 6 bases. The CDR3 is 14 residues long. The CDR3 loop reads CASSFDSSYNEQFF. The CDR3 DNA sequence: TGTGCCAGCAGCTTTGACAGCTCCTACAATGAGCAGTTCTTC.

V usage is TRBV7-2 and J usage is TRBJ1-2; TRBD1 matches 7 bases. The CDR3 covers 14 residues. CDR1 is SGHTA and CDR2 is FQGNSA in the germline V gene. Germline trimming cut 4 bases from V and 8 bases from J; bases unmatched to any gene: 10. For the CDR3, the DNA is TGTGCCAGCAGCTCCCGACAGGGAGCAGGAGGCTACACCTTC. This encodes CASSSRQGAGGYTF.